Given below is one T cell receptor (beta chain) in context. Its antigen remains undetermined. Base qualities are not recorded, but no much larger clone differs from it by a single base. The data originate from a study of control samples from healthy donors and cancer patients (TCRdb year 2020). The CDR3 covers 16 residues, taking in both the cysteine and the phenylalanine. Only the CDR3 portion is preserved as DNA: 48 bases, with reading frame beginning at the first base. V loses 0 bases of germline sequence and J loses 1 base, and the interval between the two ends is 13 bases. Taken from the germline V gene, the CDR1 and CDR2 loops are SGHRS and YFSETQ. Library construction relied on the immunoSEQ multiplex PCR assay. The source is immuneACCESS, and TCRdb retained only in-frame sequences with V and J called. Part of the clones is not carried over; for the studies checked, unresolved V genes explain less than half of this, and the remainder is unexplained. In all, the sample holds around 43,000 clones, and 80% to 95% of those were seen once. The ten most abundant clones make up less than 4.5% of the sample.

Recombination connected TRBV5-1 to TRBJ1-1, with TRBD1 tentatively as D gene (5 bases match). This TCR was recovered from a woman aged 50 to 65 in good health. The sequenced sample was blood. The CDR3 protein is CASSLASGGRNTEAFF. The DNA sequence follows: TGCGCCAGCAGCTTGGCCTCTGGGGGACGGAACACTGAAGCTTTCTTT.